A selection of T cell receptor beta chains follows, all from one sample in a study of post-analysis software for immune sequencing data. MiXCR was run by TCRdb on the PCR reads, yielding one entry per CDR3 protein. This sample has some 690,000 distinct CDR3 sequences, with roughly 27% found just once. Sequenced sample: blood. The source of these receptors is a girl aged 5-17 years with multiple sclerosis. Both conserved end residues are part of each CDR3. D genes are given only for firm matches. Not every row has a clone size; where given, it reads once, few, many or a size class.

j_gene,len,v_gene,abundance,d_gene,CDR3aa,CDR3nt
TRBJ2-5,13,TRBV29-1,NA,NA,CSVAGRRAETQYF,TGCAGCGTTGCAGGGAGGAGGGCGGAGACCCAGTACTTC
TRBJ1-5,12,TRBV20-1,NA,NA,CSALDRYQPQHF,TGCAGTGCCCTCGACAGGTATCAGCCCCAGCATTTT
TRBJ2-3,14,TRBV5-1,few,NA,CASSSTASTDTQYF,TGCGCCAGCAGCTCGACAGCTAGCACAGATACGCAGTATTTT
TRBJ2-3,15,TRBV5-1,NA,NA,CASSSPFPRTDTQYF,TGCGCCAGCAGCTCGCCATTCCCCAGGACAGATACGCAGTATTTT
TRBJ2-1,13,TRBV9,few,NA,CASSVVGTAKQFF,TGTGCCAGCAGCGTAGTCGGTACTGCCAAGCAGTTCTTC
TRBJ1-2,15,TRBV7-9,NA,NA,CASSSNTGRGYGYTF,TGTGCCAGCAGCTCGAACACGGGCCGCGGCTATGGCTACACCTTC
TRBJ2-5,14,TRBV27,NA,NA,CASSFNKGVRTQYF,TGTGCCAGCAGTTTCAATAAGGGGGTTCGGACCCAGTACTTC
TRBJ1-1,14,TRBV20-1,few,TRBD1,CSARVRQGSTEAFF,TGCAGTGCTAGAGTCCGACAGGGGTCCACTGAAGCTTTCTTT
TRBJ2-1,16,TRBV24-1,few,NA,CATSIPSSDQDTEQFF,TGTGCCACCAGCATCCCCTCTAGTGACCAAGATACGGAGCAGTTCTTC
TRBJ1-2,15,TRBV12-3/TRBV12-4,few,NA,CASSLETSVNYGYTF,TGTGCCAGCAGTTTAGAAACGAGTGTTAACTATGGCTACACCTTC
TRBJ1-2,14,TRBV29-1,few,NA,CSVGQLQGFGGYTF,TGCAGCGTTGGCCAACTACAGGGCTTCGGAGGCTACACCTTC
TRBJ1-2,12,TRBV18,NA,NA,CASSPSQDGYTF,TGTGCCAGCTCACCCTCTCAGGATGGCTACACCTTC
TRBJ2-5,17,TRBV5-8,few,NA,CASSLGAGAKLQETQYF,TGTGCCAGCAGCTTGGGTGCGGGGGCCAAACTCCAAGAGACCCAGTACTTC
TRBJ1-4,15,TRBV7-2,few,NA,CASSLGGESNEKLFF,TGTGCCAGCAGCTTAGGCGGGGAGTCTAATGAAAAACTGTTTTTT
TRBJ1-1,16,TRBV5-6,NA,NA,CASSPGTAVGDTEAFF,TGTGCCAGCAGCCCCGGGACCGCCGTAGGGGACACTGAAGCTTTCTTT
TRBJ2-1,12,TRBV29-1,NA,NA,CSGVGVYNEQFF,TGCAGCGGGGTTGGAGTCTACAATGAGCAGTTCTTC
TRBJ2-5,16,TRBV24-1,few,TRBD1,CATSDRHRGHQETQYF,TGTGCCACCAGTGACAGGCACAGGGGACACCAAGAGACCCAGTACTTC
TRBJ2-5,15,TRBV5-1,NA,TRBD1,CASSTGQGARETQYF,TGCGCCAGCAGCACAGGACAGGGGGCACGAGAGACCCAGTACTTC
TRBJ2-1,18,TRBV11-2,once,TRBD2,CASSPWASGGEVVDEQFF,TGTGCCAGCAGCCCGTGGGCTAGCGGGGGAGAAGTGGTTGATGAGCAGTTCTTC
TRBJ2-7,15,TRBV6-5,NA,NA,CASSRPQLAGREQYF,TGTGCCAGCAGTCGCCCCCAGCTAGCTGGGCGCGAGCAGTACTTC
TRBJ2-1,15,TRBV7-9,few,TRBD1,CASSYRGQGGDEQFF,TGTGCCAGCAGCTATCGCGGACAGGGGGGAGATGAGCAGTTCTTC
TRBJ2-3,14,TRBV20-1,many,TRBD1,CSAQTGLLTDTQYF,TGCAGTGCTCAGACAGGGCTATTGACAGATACGCAGTATTTT
TRBJ2-3,15,TRBV29-1,NA,TRBD1,CSVRGTGGGTDTQYF,TGCAGCGTCAGGGGGACAGGGGGTGGCACAGATACGCAGTATTTT
TRBJ1-2,14,TRBV28,many,NA,CASIPGTHNYGYTF,TGTGCCAGCATCCCCGGGACTCATAACTATGGCTACACCTTC
TRBJ2-3,16,TRBV4-2,few,TRBD2,CASSQDPAGGVDTQYF,TGTGCCAGCAGCCAGGATCCGGCGGGGGGAGTAGATACGCAGTATTTT
TRBJ1-5,19,TRBV20-1,few,NA,CSARGDGARGVYSNQPQHF,TGCAGTGCTAGAGGAGATGGGGCGAGGGGGGTTTATAGCAATCAGCCCCAGCATTTT
TRBJ2-1,14,TRBV6-5,few,TRBD2,CASSYTGGPVEQFF,TGTGCCAGCAGTTACACGGGAGGGCCGGTTGAGCAGTTCTTC
TRBJ1-4,14,TRBV20-1,NA,NA,CSAEPGRLNEKLFF,TGCAGTGCCGAACCGGGACGGCTTAATGAAAAACTGTTTTTT
TRBJ1-2,16,TRBV7-2,few,NA,CASKKYIDSGTYGYTF,TGTGCCAGCAAGAAATATATAGATTCCGGGACCTATGGCTACACCTTC
TRBJ2-5,16,TRBV29-1,few,TRBD1,CSVVEWGTERQETQYF,TGCAGCGTTGTTGAATGGGGGACAGAGCGACAAGAGACCCAGTACTTC
TRBJ2-5,16,TRBV5-1,few,NA,CASSLVVASPEETQYF,TGCGCCAGCAGCTTGGTTGTGGCTAGCCCAGAAGAGACCCAGTACTTC
TRBJ2-3,16,TRBV9,NA,TRBD2,CASSVGLAGATDTQYF,TGTGCCAGCAGCGTAGGACTAGCGGGGGCCACAGATACGCAGTATTTT
TRBJ1-2,15,TRBV5-5,many,TRBD1,CASSLRQGAGYGYTF,TGTGCCAGCAGCTTGAGACAGGGTGCTGGCTATGGCTACACCTTC
TRBJ1-1,11,TRBV12-5,few,NA,CASVLVTEAFF,TGTGCTAGTGTTTTGGTCACTGAAGCTTTCTTT
TRBJ2-1,15,TRBV5-5,NA,NA,CASSYTGYSVNEQFF,TGTGCCAGCAGCTATACAGGGTATTCCGTCAATGAGCAGTTCTTC